Listed below are T cell receptor beta chains from one sample, sequenced in a study of blood T cell repertoires in COVID-19. Assay: immunoSEQ multiplex PCR; the TCRdb copy retains only in-frame clones and omits some. Of about 90,000 clones detected, around 93% appear once; the ten largest clones hold about 1.7%. Sequenced input: peripheral blood. The receptors come from a human donor with active COVID-19. The donor label of this sample is uncertain. CDR3s include the opening cysteine and the closing phenylalanine or tryptophan. D genes are given only for firm matches. Not every row has a clone size; where given, it reads once, few, many or a size class.

J gene,V gene,D gene,clone size,CDR3 protein,CDR3 DNA
TRBJ2-7,TRBV14,-,once,CASSPPVGPYEQYF,TGTGCCAGCAGCCCCCCCGTGGGGCCCTACGAGCAGTACTTC
TRBJ2-7,TRBV6-5,-,-,CASSYSTRGSYEQYF,TGTGCCAGCAGTTACTCAACCAGGGGATCGTACGAGCAGTACTTC
TRBJ2-6,TRBV27,TRBD1,-,CASSPTLGQVTSGANVLTF,TGTGCCAGCAGTCCAACACTGGGACAGGTAACCTCTGGGGCCAACGTCCTGACTTTC
TRBJ1-4,TRBV7-8,-,-,CASSMQGATNEKLFF,TGTGCCAGCAGCATGCAGGGTGCAACTAATGAAAAACTGTTTTTT
TRBJ1-4,TRBV3-1/TRBV3-2,TRBD1,-,CASTGFPGTGGRTNEKLFF,TGTGCCAGCACCGGCTTTCCCGGGACAGGGGGCAGGACTAATGAAAAACTGTTTTTT
TRBJ2-7,TRBV10-2,TRBD1,-,CASREGPDRGAEQYF,TGCGCCAGCAGAGAGGGTCCGGACAGGGGGGCCGAGCAGTACTTC
TRBJ1-5,TRBV6-2/TRBV6-3,TRBD1,-,CASSPTGQGSNQPQHF,TGTGCCAGCAGCCCGACCGGACAGGGTAGCAATCAGCCCCAGCATTTT
TRBJ2-3,TRBV5-6,TRBD1,-,CASSPQGLVDTQYF,TGTGCCAGCAGTCCACAGGGGTTGGTAGATACGCAGTATTTT
TRBJ1-4,TRBV5-1,-,-,CASSSTSHNEKLFF,TGCGCCAGCAGCAGTACTTCTCATAATGAAAAACTGTTTTTT
TRBJ1-5,TRBV6-2/TRBV6-3,TRBD1,-,CASSYPTGGGQAQHF,TGTGCCAGCAGTTACCCGACAGGGGGCGGGCAGGCCCAGCATTTT
TRBJ1-2,TRBV29-1,-,-,CSVEESVPGYTF,TGCAGCGTTGAGGAGAGCGTCCCTGGCTACACCTTC
TRBJ2-7,TRBV3-1/TRBV3-2,TRBD2,once,CASSPTSGGAYEQYF,TGTGCCAGCAGCCCAACTAGCGGGGGGGCTTACGAGCAGTACTTC
TRBJ1-5,TRBV9,TRBD1,-,CASSRDRDNQPQHF,TGTGCCAGCAGCCGGGACAGGGACAATCAGCCCCAGCATTTT
TRBJ1-4,TRBV5-1,-,once,CASSLARGRGEKLFF,TGCGCCAGCAGCTTGGCCAGGGGAAGGGGTGAAAAACTGTTTTTT
TRBJ2-2,TRBV19,-,-,CASSFQGPTTGELFF,TGTGCCAGTAGTTTCCAGGGCCCGACCACCGGGGAGCTGTTTTTT
TRBJ1-1,TRBV7-9,TRBD1,-,CASSTGGVGNTEAFF,TGTGCCAGCAGCACAGGGGGCGTTGGGAACACTGAAGCTTTCTTT
TRBJ1-2,TRBV5-1,-,-,CASSLEPSYGYTF,TGCGCCAGCAGCTTGGAACCCAGCTATGGCTACACCTTC
TRBJ1-3,TRBV14,TRBD1,-,CASSQMLRGLGNTIYF,TGTGCCAGCAGCCAAATGCTCAGGGGGCTTGGAAACACCATATATTTT
TRBJ1-4,TRBV4-3,TRBD1,-,CASSQATGGGEKLFF,TGCGCCAGCAGCCAGGCAACAGGGGGCGGCGAAAAACTGTTTTTT
TRBJ1-4,TRBV15,-,-,CATSRGGGLNEKLFF,TGTGCCACCAGCAGAGGGGGAGGACTTAATGAAAAACTGTTTTTT
TRBJ2-7,TRBV3-1/TRBV3-2,-,-,CASSQDTVAYEQYF,TGTGCCAGCAGCCAGGACACCGTAGCCTACGAGCAGTACTTC
TRBJ1-1,TRBV5-6,-,-,CASSFRDPNTEAFF,TGTGCCAGCAGCTTCCGGGATCCGAACACTGAAGCTTTCTTT
TRBJ1-1,TRBV28,TRBD1,-,CASSLTGQGNTEAFF,TGTGCCAGCAGTTTAACAGGACAGGGGAACACTGAAGCTTTCTTT
TRBJ1-3,TRBV9,TRBD1,-,CASSRSTGGSGNTIYF,TGTGCCAGCAGCCGCTCGACAGGGGGCTCTGGAAACACCATATATTTT
TRBJ2-6,TRBV24-1,-,-,CATSAGVWANVLTF,TGTGCCACCAGTGCAGGTGTCTGGGCCAACGTCCTGACTTTC
TRBJ1-2,TRBV4-1,-,few,CASSQDVGGGQIYGYTF,TGCGCCAGCAGCCAGGACGTTGGCGGGGGCCAAATCTATGGCTACACCTTC
TRBJ2-2,TRBV5-1,-,-,CASSLEGGSGELFF,TGCGCCAGCAGCTTGGAAGGGGGTTCCGGGGAGCTGTTTTTT
TRBJ1-2,TRBV11-2,TRBD1,-,CASRTSTGGNYGYTF,TGTGCCAGCAGAACATCGACAGGGGGTAACTATGGCTACACCTTC
TRBJ2-3,TRBV24-1,TRBD1,-,CATSSDRDDYTQYF,TGTGCCACCAGTTCGGACAGGGACGACTATACGCAGTATTTT
TRBJ1-5,TRBV19,TRBD1,-,CASSTTGVVSNQPQHF,TGTGCCAGTAGTACTACAGGGGTCGTTAGCAATCAGCCCCAGCATTTT
TRBJ2-7,TRBV7-9,-,-,CASSLTQGISSYEQYF,TGTGCCAGCAGCTTAACCCAGGGGATAAGCTCCTACGAGCAGTACTTC
TRBJ2-3,TRBV19,-,-,CASSMPGTSTDTQYF,TGTGCCAGTAGTATGCCAGGAACTAGCACAGATACGCAGTATTTT
TRBJ1-4,TRBV25-1,TRBD1,-,CASSEGAGGDEKLFF,TGTGCCAGCAGTGAAGGGGCAGGGGGCGATGAAAAACTGTTTTTT
TRBJ2-1,TRBV7-2,TRBD2,-,CASSSGLAGVREQFF,TGTGCCAGCAGCTCGGGACTAGCGGGGGTTCGTGAGCAGTTCTTC
TRBJ2-5,TRBV6-2/TRBV6-3,TRBD2,-,CASSYPRLAGGETQYF,TGTGCCAGCAGCTATCCCCGACTAGCGGGGGGAGAGACCCAGTACTTC
TRBJ2-2,TRBV6-1,TRBD2,-,CASSELAGITGELFF,TGTGCCAGCAGTGAACTAGCGGGGATCACCGGGGAGCTGTTTTTT
TRBJ2-7,TRBV4-1,-,-,CASSQVGQQRSYEQYF,TGCGCCAGCAGCCAGGTGGGGCAACAGCGCTCCTACGAGCAGTACTTC
TRBJ2-7,TRBV5-1,TRBD1,-,CASSLDKQGFYEQYF,TGCGCCAGCAGCTTGGACAAACAGGGGTTTTACGAGCAGTACTTC
TRBJ1-4,TRBV3-1/TRBV3-2,TRBD1,-,CASSQEGETGGGWVF,TGTGCCAGCAGCCAAGAAGGGGAGACAGGGGGCGGTTGGGTTTTT
TRBJ1-4,TRBV12-3/TRBV12-4,-,-,CASSAGQYEKLFF,TGTGCCAGCAGTGCGGGGCAGTATGAAAAACTGTTTTTT
TRBJ2-3,TRBV7-2,TRBD2,-,CASSLVGGGGTDTQYF,TGTGCCAGCAGCTTAGTCGGGGGGGGAGGCACAGATACGCAGTATTTT
TRBJ1-6,TRBV15,TRBD1,-,CATSRDHGTGGSPLHF,TGTGCCACCAGCAGAGATCACGGGACAGGGGGTTCACCCCTCCACTTT
TRBJ2-1,TRBV18,TRBD2,-,CASSPPSGGEEQFF,TGTGCCAGCTCACCCCCTAGCGGGGGGGAGGAGCAGTTCTTC
TRBJ2-1,TRBV5-4,TRBD2,-,CASSRSGGAYNEQFF,TGTGCCAGCAGTCGTAGCGGGGGGGCCTACAATGAGCAGTTCTTC
TRBJ2-7,TRBV5-6,-,-,CASSFGYEQYF,TGTGCCAGCAGCTTCGGCTACGAGCAGTACTTC
TRBJ1-1,TRBV6-5,TRBD1,-,CASRTGWVGTEAFF,TGTGCCAGCAGGACAGGGTGGGTTGGCACTGAAGCTTTCTTT